Each of the 3 T cell receptor beta chains below was sequenced from the same sample in a study of blood T cell repertoires in COVID-19. Profiling relied on immunoSEQ multiplex PCR, and the TCRdb table lists in-frame clones only, not all of them. Of about 300,000 clones in the sample, roughly 86% were seen once. Sequencing was done on a sample of PBMCs or T cells enriched from blood (not recorded which). All receptors come from a woman between 18 and 29 years old who had recovered from COVID-19.

V gene TRBV4-2 combines with J gene TRBJ2-7, with 8 positions matching TRBD2. Germline CDR1 is LGHNA and CDR2 is YNFKEQ. Trimming at V came to 0 bases and at J to 3 bases, leaving 7 bases not matched to a gene. The CDR3 is 16 amino acids. CDR3 residues: CASSQDTAGERYEQYF. The CDR3 DNA reads as TGTGCCAGCAGCCAAGATACAGCGGGAGAACGCTACGAGCAGTACTTC.

The CDR3 nucleotides are TGTGCCAGCAGCGCAGCGTACCAAGAGACCCAGTACTTC. Translation gives CASSAAYQETQYF. The chain couples TRBV27 to TRBJ2-5; D gene ambiguous. This CDR3 is built from 13 residues. Germline values: CDR1 MNHEY, CDR2 SMNVEV (reference sequence). Trimming cost V 6 bases and J 0 bases, with 8 bases left between them.

V usage is TRBV11-3 and J usage is TRBJ1-2; unclear D gene. The CDR3 has 12 amino acids. Germline values: CDR1 SGHNT, CDR2 YENEEA. V lost 5 bases and J lost 6, with 10 bases in between. CDR3 coding DNA: TGTGCCAGCAGCCCAAGATCGGATGGCTACACCTTC. As protein: CASSPRSDGYTF.